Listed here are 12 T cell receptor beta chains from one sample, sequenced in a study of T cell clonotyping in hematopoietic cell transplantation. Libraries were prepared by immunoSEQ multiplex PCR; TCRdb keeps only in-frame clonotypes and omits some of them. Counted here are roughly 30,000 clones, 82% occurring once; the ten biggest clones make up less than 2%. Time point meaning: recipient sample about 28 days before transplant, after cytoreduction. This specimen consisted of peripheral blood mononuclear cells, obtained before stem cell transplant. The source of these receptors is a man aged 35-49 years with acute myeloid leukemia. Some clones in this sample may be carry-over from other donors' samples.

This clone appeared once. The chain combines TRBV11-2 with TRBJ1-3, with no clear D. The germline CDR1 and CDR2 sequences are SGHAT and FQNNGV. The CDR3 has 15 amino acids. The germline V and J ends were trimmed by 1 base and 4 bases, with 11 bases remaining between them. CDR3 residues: CASSLGTLMGNTIYF. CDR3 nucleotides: TGTGCCAGCAGCTTAGGGACGCTAATGGGAAACACCATATATTTT.

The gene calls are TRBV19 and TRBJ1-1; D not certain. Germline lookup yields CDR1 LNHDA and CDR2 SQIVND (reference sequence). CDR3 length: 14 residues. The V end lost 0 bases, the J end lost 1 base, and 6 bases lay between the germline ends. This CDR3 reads CASSIEGTNTEAFF. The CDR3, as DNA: TGTGCCAGTAGTATAGAGGGAACGAACACTGAAGCTTTCTTT.

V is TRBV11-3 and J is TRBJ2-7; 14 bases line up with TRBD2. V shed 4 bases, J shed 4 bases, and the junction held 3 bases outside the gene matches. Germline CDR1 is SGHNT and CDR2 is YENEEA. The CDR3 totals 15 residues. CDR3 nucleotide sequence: TGTGCCAGCAGCTACGGGACTAGCGGGAGTTACGAGCAGTACTTC. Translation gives CASSYGTSGSYEQYF.

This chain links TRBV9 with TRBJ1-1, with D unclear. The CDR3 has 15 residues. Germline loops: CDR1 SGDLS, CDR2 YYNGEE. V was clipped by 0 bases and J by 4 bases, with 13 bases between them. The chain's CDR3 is CASSVEWVPRTEAFF. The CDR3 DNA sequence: TGTGCCAGCAGCGTAGAGTGGGTGCCACGCACTGAAGCTTTCTTT.

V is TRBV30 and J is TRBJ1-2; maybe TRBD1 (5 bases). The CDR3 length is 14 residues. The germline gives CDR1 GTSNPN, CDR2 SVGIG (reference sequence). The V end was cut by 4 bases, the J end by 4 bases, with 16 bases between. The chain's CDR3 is CAWTSAGMGYGYTF. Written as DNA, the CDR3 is TGTGCCTGGACTTCGGCAGGGATGGGCTATGGCTACACCTTC.

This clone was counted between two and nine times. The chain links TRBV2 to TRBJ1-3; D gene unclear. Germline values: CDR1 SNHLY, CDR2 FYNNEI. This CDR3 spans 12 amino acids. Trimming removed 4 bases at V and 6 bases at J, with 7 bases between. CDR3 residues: CASSAALNTIYF. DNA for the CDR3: TGTGCCAGCAGTGCCGCGTTAAACACCATATATTTT.

CDR3 protein: CASSLGSLGETQYF. The DNA of the CDR3 is TGTGCCAGCAGCTTAGGAAGTTTGGGGGAGACCCAGTACTTC. V is TRBV7-2 and J is TRBJ2-5; D not resolved. In germline, CDR1 is SGHTA, CDR2 FQGNSA. V was trimmed by 1 base and J by 5 bases, leaving 11 bases between them. This CDR3 has 14 residues.

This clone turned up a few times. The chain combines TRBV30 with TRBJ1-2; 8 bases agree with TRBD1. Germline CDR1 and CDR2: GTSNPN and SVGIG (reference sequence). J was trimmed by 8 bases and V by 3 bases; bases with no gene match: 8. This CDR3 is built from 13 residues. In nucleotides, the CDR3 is TGTGCCTGGAGCCGGGACAGGCCCCGAGGCTACACCTTC. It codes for CAWSRDRPRGYTF. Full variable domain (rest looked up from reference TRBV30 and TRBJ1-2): SQTIHQWPATLVQPVGSPLSLECTVEGTSNPNLYWYRQAAGRGLQLLFYSVGIGQISSEVPQNLSASRPQDRQFILSSKKLLLSDSGFYLCAWSRDRPRGYTFGSGTRLTVV.

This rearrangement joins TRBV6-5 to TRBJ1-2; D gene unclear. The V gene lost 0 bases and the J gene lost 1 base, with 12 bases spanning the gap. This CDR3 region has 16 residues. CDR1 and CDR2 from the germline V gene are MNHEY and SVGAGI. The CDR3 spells CASSYSGPESNYGYTF. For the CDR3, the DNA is TGTGCCAGCAGTTACTCGGGCCCGGAGAGTAACTATGGCTACACCTTC.

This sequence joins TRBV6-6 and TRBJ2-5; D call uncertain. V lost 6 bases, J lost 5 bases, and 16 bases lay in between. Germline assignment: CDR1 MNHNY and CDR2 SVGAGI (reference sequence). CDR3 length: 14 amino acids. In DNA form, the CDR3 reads TGTGCCAGCAGCCTCCCCTGGCAGGCGGAGACCCAGTACTTC. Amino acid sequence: CASSLPWQAETQYF.

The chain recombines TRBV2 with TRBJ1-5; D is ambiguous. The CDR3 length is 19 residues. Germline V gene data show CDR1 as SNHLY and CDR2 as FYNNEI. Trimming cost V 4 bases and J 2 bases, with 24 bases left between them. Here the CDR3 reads CASSALVGSRGVGNQPQHF. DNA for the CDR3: TGTGCCAGCAGTGCCCTCGTAGGCAGCCGGGGAGTAGGCAATCAGCCCCAGCATTTT.

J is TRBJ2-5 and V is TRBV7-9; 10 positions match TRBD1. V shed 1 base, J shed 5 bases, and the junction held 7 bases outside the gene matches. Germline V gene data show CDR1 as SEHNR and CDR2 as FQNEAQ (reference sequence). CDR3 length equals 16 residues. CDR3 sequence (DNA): TGTGCCAGCAGCTTAGGGGACAGGGGTCTTTCGGAGACCCAGTACTTC. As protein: CASSLGDRGLSETQYF.